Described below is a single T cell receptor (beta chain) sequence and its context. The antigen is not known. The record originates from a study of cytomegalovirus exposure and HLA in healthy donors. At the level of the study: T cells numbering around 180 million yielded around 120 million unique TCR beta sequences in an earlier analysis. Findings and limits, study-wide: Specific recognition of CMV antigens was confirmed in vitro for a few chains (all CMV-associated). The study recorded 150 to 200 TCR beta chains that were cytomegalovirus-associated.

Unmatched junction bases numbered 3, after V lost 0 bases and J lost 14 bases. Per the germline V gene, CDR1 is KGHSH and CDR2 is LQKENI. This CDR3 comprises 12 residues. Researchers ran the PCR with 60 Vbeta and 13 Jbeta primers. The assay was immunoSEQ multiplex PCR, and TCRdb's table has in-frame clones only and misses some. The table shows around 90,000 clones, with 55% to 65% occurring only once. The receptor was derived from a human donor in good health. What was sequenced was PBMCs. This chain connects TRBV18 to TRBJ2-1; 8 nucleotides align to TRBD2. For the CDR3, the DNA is TGTGCCAGCTCACCACCGGGACTAGGGGAGTTCTTC. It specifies CASSPPGLGEFF.